This T cell receptor beta chain was observed in a study of beta chain features in type 1 diabetes. Study results and limitations: Shorter TCRB CDR3s, moderately but significantly so, were found in Type 1 diabetes patients in all four CD4+ subsets.

One heparinised draw, averaging about 116 mL, was taken per donor. Expressed TCRB transcripts were sequenced after all isolated RNA was converted to cDNA. Libraries were prepared by immunoSEQ multiplex PCR; TCRdb keeps only in-frame clonotypes and omits some of them. The table has roughly 350,000 clones, 8.5% to 10% seen once. In germline, CDR1 is SGHVS, CDR2 FQNEAQ. Deletions cut 2 bases from V and 1 base from J, with 14 bases between. The CDR3 extends over 17 amino acids. Note on this clone: Its antigen is currently unknown.

The chain uses TRBV7-8 and TRBJ2-2; TRBD1 might be the D (6 bases). The receptor comes from a man younger than 45 with type 1 diabetes. Sequenced material: central memory CD4+ T cells from blood. CDR3 nucleotides: TGTGCCAGCAGCTTAAGGCGGGTACAGGGGAACACCGGGGAGCTGTTTTTT. This gives the protein CASSLRRVQGNTGELFF.